What follows are 31 T cell receptor beta chains derived from one specimen sequenced in a study of T-cell memory formation after mild COVID-19 (dated by TCRdb to 2020 to 2022). To prepare the library, 5' RACE was applied. The sequencer listed for this sample is Illumina NovaSeq 6000. Starting from the raw public reads, TCRdb applied fastp trimming at Q25, assembled clones with MiXCR and retained in-frame beta chains. Entries that share a CDR3 protein sequence are merged under the most common genes and DNA. For this sample there are 550,000 to 600,000 distinct CDR3 sequences; less than 25% appear just once. 8.4% of the sample goes to the ten largest clones. Material for sequencing was PBMCs or a T cell subset sorted from them (not recorded which). Receptors were obtained from an adult woman who had mild COVID-19 (a few samples of this study predate the infection). The sample titles of this study are shuffled in the database, so cell type and time point are left out; the donor was told from shared clones.

Many counts were recorded for this clonotype. V gene TRBV18 combines with J gene TRBJ2-7; 10 nucleotides match TRBD2. CDR3 length equals 15 residues. V dropped 8 bases and J dropped 5; count of bases not matched to a gene: 12. Germline lookup yields CDR1 KGHSH and CDR2 LQKENI. The CDR3 here is CASTEKAGGPHEQYF. CDR3 sequence (DNA): TGTGCCAGCACGGAGAAAGCGGGAGGGCCTCACGAGCAGTACTTC.

The chain uses TRBV5-4 and TRBJ2-5; 7 bases map to TRBD1. After removal of 6 bases from V and 2 bases from J, the junction contained 7 bases not matched to a gene. This CDR3 has 14 amino acids. Germline CDR1 is SGHNT and CDR2 is YYREEE (reference sequence). CDR3 loop: CASTLRQGQETQYF. The DNA of the CDR3 is TGTGCCAGCACCTTACGACAGGGACAAGAGACCCAGTACTTC.

V usage is TRBV20-1 and J usage is TRBJ1-1; D gene ambiguous. Per the germline V gene, CDR1 is DFQATT and CDR2 is SNEGSKA (reference sequence). The CDR3 length is 9 residues. Trimming stripped 8 bases from V and 11 bases from J, with 12 bases between. The CDR3 here is CSCTNGAFF. The CDR3 coding sequence is TGCAGTTGCACAAACGGGGCTTTCTTT.

The genes are TRBV6-5 and TRBJ2-7; TRBD2 matches 14 bases. This CDR3 has 17 residues. Losses at the gene ends were 1 base for V and 4 bases for J; bases not matched to a gene: 6. Germline CDR1 and CDR2: MNHEY and SVGAGI. The CDR3, as DNA: TGTGCCAGCAGTTACTTGACTAGCGGGAGGGTACCTTACGAGCAGTACTTC. This sequence encodes CASSYLTSGRVPYEQYF.

The chain recombines TRBV7-8 with TRBJ1-1; D is perhaps TRBD1 (5 bases). V was pared by 5 bases and J by 0 bases, with 16 bases between. The CDR3 has 16 amino acids. Germline CDR1 SGHVS, CDR2 FQNEAQ. In DNA form, the CDR3 reads TGTGCCAGCAGCCTCGGGGCGAATACCATGAACACTGAAGCTTTCTTT. Translating gives CASSLGANTMNTEAFF.

The chain recombines TRBV6-5 with TRBJ2-1; 8 bases agree with TRBD2. V trimming: 0 bases; J trimming: 5 bases; junction bases outside the gene matches: 9. In germline, CDR1 is MNHEY, CDR2 SVGAGI. The CDR3 totals 17 residues. The CDR3 nucleotides are TGTGCCAGCAGTTACTCGATTTGGCCGGGGGGGCACAATGAGCAGTTCTTC. Translating it yields CASSYSIWPGGHNEQFF.

The genes are TRBV2 and TRBJ2-5; a weak D match, TRBD2 (5 bases). The CDR3 is 15 amino acids. Germline V gives CDR1 SNHLY, CDR2 FYNNEI. V was pared by 2 bases and J by 1 base, with 11 bases between. The CDR3 spells CASSEWRARQETQYF. CDR3 coding DNA: TGTGCCAGCAGTGAATGGCGGGCCCGCCAAGAGACCCAGTACTTC.

The chain couples TRBV30 to TRBJ2-1; D might be TRBD2 (6 bases). This CDR3 is 15 amino acids long. CDR1 GTSNPN and CDR2 SVGIG come from the germline V gene (reference sequence). Deletions cut 5 bases from V and 5 bases from J, with 19 bases between. The CDR3 reads CAWPRGTIRNNEQFF. CDR3 in DNA: TGTGCCTGGCCTCGGGGGACCATACGGAACAATGAGCAGTTCTTC.

This clonotype was detected only a few times. The chain links TRBV12-3 or TRBV12-4 to TRBJ2-1; weak D call: TRBD1 (6 bases). Trimming removed 4 bases from V and 2 bases from J, with 15 bases in between. The CDR3 consists of 16 residues. CDR3 sequence: CASSSSPGHPYNEQFF. For the CDR3, the DNA is TGTGCCAGCAGTTCCTCCCCGGGACACCCCTACAATGAGCAGTTCTTC.

This chain uses TRBV25-1 with TRBJ2-3; no definite D call. V shed 2 bases and J shed 2 bases, with 5 bases lying between them. The germline V gene has CDR1 MGHDK and CDR2 SYGVNS. CDR3 length equals 13 residues. The CDR3 sequence is CASSEHPTDTQYF. CDR3 in DNA: TGTGCCAGCAGTGAACACCCCACAGATACGCAGTATTTT.

The chain uses TRBV25-1 and TRBJ1-1; weak D call: TRBD1 (5 bases). Germline CDR1 and CDR2: MGHDK and SYGVNS. The CDR3 contains 15 residues. Trimming removed 1 base at V and 4 bases at J, with 13 bases between. CDR3 sequence: CASSEFKGRGTEAFF. CDR3 nucleotides: TGTGCCAGCAGTGAATTTAAAGGGAGGGGCACTGAAGCTTTCTTT.

The chain uses TRBV7-9 and TRBJ2-1; 8 nucleotides align to TRBD2. The germline V gene encodes CDR1 SEHNR and CDR2 FQNEAQ (reference sequence). The CDR3 is 15 residues long. The V gene end was trimmed by 7 bases and the J gene end by 6 bases; junction bases not matched to a gene: 11. CDR3 DNA: TGTGCCAGCACGCAAGTTGGGACTAGGGGCAATGAGCAGTTCTTC. It yields the protein CASTQVGTRGNEQFF.

The rearrangement joins TRBV12-3 or TRBV12-4 to TRBJ2-1; 9 bases align to TRBD2. With V trimmed by 5 bases and J by 2 bases, 4 bases remained unmatched. The CDR3 runs to 15 residues. The CDR3 sequence: CASSPLAGTYNEQFF. The CDR3 nucleotides are TGTGCCAGCAGTCCTCTAGCGGGGACCTACAATGAGCAGTTCTTC.

At least ten counts were recorded for this clonotype. This chain links TRBV12-3 or TRBV12-4 with TRBJ2-7; 8 bases align to TRBD1. J gave up 3 bases and V 5 bases, and 3 bases lay outside the gene matches. This CDR3 region has 13 residues. Here the CDR3 reads CASSHGTGYEQYF. The DNA for the CDR3 is TGTGCCAGCAGTCATGGGACAGGCTACGAGCAGTACTTC.

The table lists this clonotype with a few counts. The gene calls are TRBV2 and TRBJ1-5, with D tentatively TRBD1 (5 bases). The CDR3 is 16 residues long. Deletions cut 1 base from V and 2 bases from J, with 12 bases between. Germline CDR1 SNHLY, CDR2 FYNNEI. CDR3 sequence: CASSEDRQVGNQPQHF. As DNA, the CDR3 is TGTGCCAGCAGTGAAGACAGGCAGGTGGGCAATCAGCCCCAGCATTTT.

There are a few counts of this clonotype. The V and J genes are TRBV5-5 and TRBJ1-1, with D unclear. Germline V CDR1 and CDR2: SGHKS, YYEKEE (reference sequence). Trimming stripped 4 bases from V and 1 base from J, with 11 bases between. The CDR3 is 14 amino acids. The CDR3 is CASSPLTTNTEAFF. CDR3 bases: TGTGCCAGCAGCCCCCTTACAACGAACACTGAAGCTTTCTTT.

This clonotype has just a few counts. The chain couples TRBV4-2 to TRBJ2-7; TRBD2 matches at 7 bases. The ends lost 1 base at V and 2 bases at J; junction bases unmatched: 5. In germline, CDR1 is LGHNA, CDR2 YNFKEQ. The CDR3 sequence is 15 residues long. DNA for the CDR3: TGTGCCAGCAGCCAAGGATCTAGCGGAGCCTACGAGCAGTACTTC. Its protein is CASSQGSSGAYEQYF.

This clonotype was recorded many times. The genes are TRBV7-2 and TRBJ2-1; D is ambiguous. Germline V lookup: CDR1 SGHTA, CDR2 FQGNSA. The CDR3 consists of 12 residues. V was clipped by 0 bases and J by 7 bases, with 4 bases between them. CDR3: CASSLARNEQFF. The CDR3 DNA reads as TGTGCCAGCAGCTTAGCGCGGAATGAGCAGTTCTTC.

This clonotype was counted between two and nine times. The V and J genes are TRBV14 and TRBJ2-7; D is perhaps TRBD1 (9 bases). The V and J ends lost 1 base and 8 bases respectively, with 21 bases between them. Germline assignment: CDR1 SGHDN and CDR2 FVKESK. This CDR3 is 16 amino acids long. CDR3 protein: CASSQGIAGQGIKQYF. Written as DNA, the CDR3 is TGTGCCAGCAGCCAAGGTATAGCGGGACAGGGCATCAAGCAGTACTTC.

The sample holds a few counts of this clonotype. This sequence joins TRBV10-3 and TRBJ1-1; D remains unclear. The CDR3 sequence is 12 residues long. Between the trimmed V and J ends, which lost 10 bases and 1 base, there was a span of 10 bases. Germline V CDR1 and CDR2: ENHRY, SYGVKD. In DNA form, the CDR3 reads TGTGCCAGCTCGGTGAGGAACACTGAAGCTTTCTTT. Protein: CASSVRNTEAFF.

This chain uses TRBV24-1 with TRBJ2-5, with 7 bases fitting TRBD1. V lost 3 bases and J lost 0; bases outside the gene matches: 6. CDR3 length: 16 amino acids. CDR1 and CDR2 from the germline V gene are KGHDR and SFDVKD. CDR3: CATSDAGTAYQETQYF. DNA for the CDR3: TGTGCCACCAGTGATGCCGGGACAGCGTACCAAGAGACCCAGTACTTC.

DNA for the CDR3: TGTGCCAGCAGTTACGCGGGGGGAGACTCCTACAATGAGCAGTTCTTC. As protein: CASSYAGGDSYNEQFF. This chain joins TRBV6-5 and TRBJ2-1; 8 bases line up with TRBD2. V dropped 2 bases and J dropped 0; count of bases not matched to a gene: 3. This CDR3 has 16 residues. The germline V gene has CDR1 MNHEY and CDR2 SVGAGI.

This clonotype was seen more than once but under ten times. The J gene is TRBJ1-2, the V gene TRBV5-1; 11 nucleotides agree with TRBD1. This CDR3 has 14 amino acids. Germline V CDR1 and CDR2: SGHRS, YFSETQ. With V trimmed by 0 bases and J by 8 bases, 3 bases remained unmatched. The CDR3 DNA follows: TGCGCCAGCAGCTTGGACGGGACAGGGGGAGGCTACACCTTC. It encodes CASSLDGTGGGYTF.

This clonotype was detected only a few times. V usage is TRBV9 and J usage is TRBJ2-2; D gene unclear. Trimming removed 1 base from V and 4 bases from J, with 8 bases in between. This CDR3 contains 14 residues. Germline V gene sequence: CDR1 SGDLS, CDR2 YYNGEE. The CDR3 DNA follows: TGTGCCAGCAGCGTACGGAGTAGCACCGGGGAGCTGTTTTTT. Translation: CASSVRSSTGELFF.

The gene calls are TRBV7-2 and TRBJ2-2; 14 bases are shared with TRBD2. The V segment lost 4 bases and the J segment 7 bases; nucleotides outside the gene matches: 8. Germline lookup yields CDR1 SGHTA and CDR2 FQGNSA. The CDR3 has 17 amino acids. CDR3 in amino acids: CASSSGLAGAMVGELFF. CDR3 DNA sequence: TGTGCCAGCAGCTCGGGACTAGCGGGGGCTATGGTCGGGGAGCTGTTTTTT. The entire variable domain, with the rest obtained from reference TRBV7-2 and TRBJ2-2, is as follows: GAGVSQSPSNKVTEKGKDVELRCDPISGHTALYWYRQSLGQGLEFLIYFQGNSAPDKSGLPSDRFSAERTGGSVSTLTIQRTQQEDSAVYLCASSSGLAGAMVGELFFGEGSRLTVL.

This clonotype occurred a few times. The gene calls are TRBV7-9 and TRBJ2-2; D not certain. Germline values: CDR1 SEHNR, CDR2 FQNEAQ (reference sequence). The CDR3 covers 10 residues. The germline V and J ends were trimmed by 6 bases and 5 bases, with 1 base remaining between them. The CDR3 nucleotides are TGTGCCAGCAGAACCGGGGAGCTGTTTTTT. Translated, it gives CASRTGELFF.

This clonotype has just a few counts. V gene TRBV15 combines with J gene TRBJ2-4, with D possibly called TRBD1 or TRBD2 (5 bases each). The CDR3 is 13 amino acids. Trimming left V 8 bases short and J 4 bases short, with 12 bases between. Germline V gene data show CDR1 as LNHNV and CDR2 as YYDKDF (reference sequence). CDR3 DNA sequence: TGTGCCACCGCCCCGGGACCTAAAAACATTCAGTACTTC. Its protein product is CATAPGPKNIQYF.

This clonotype was seen only a few times. The chain couples TRBV5-5 to TRBJ2-5; 9 bases match TRBD1. Germline trimming cut 7 bases from V and 5 bases from J; bases unmatched to any gene: 9. CDR1 and CDR2 (germline): SGHKS, YYEKEE (reference sequence). The CDR3 consists of 14 residues. CDR3 region: CASGTGFGLETQYF. DNA for the CDR3: TGTGCCAGCGGGACAGGGTTTGGGTTGGAGACCCAGTACTTC.

The chain combines TRBV7-9 with TRBJ1-1; D may be TRBD1 (5 bases). The V gene lost 4 bases and the J gene lost 4 bases, with 7 bases spanning the gap. Germline V lookup: CDR1 SEHNR, CDR2 FQNEAQ (reference sequence). This CDR3 has 12 residues. CDR3 nucleotides: TGTGCCAGCAGCTACAGGTTCACTGAAGCTTTCTTT. The encoded protein is CASSYRFTEAFF.

This clonotype was seen a handful of times. V usage is TRBV18 and J usage is TRBJ2-5; 7 bases fit TRBD2. The CDR3 has 14 amino acids. The germline CDR1 and CDR2 sequences are KGHSH and LQKENI. The V gene end was trimmed by 0 bases and the J gene end by 5 bases; junction bases not matched to a gene: 3. The CDR3 protein is CASSPPMGGETQYF. CDR3 nucleotide sequence: TGTGCCAGCTCACCACCGATGGGAGGGGAGACCCAGTACTTC.

This rearrangement joins TRBV3-1 to TRBJ2-5; TRBD1 matches at 7 bases. J gave up 2 bases and V 3 bases, and 6 bases lay outside the gene matches. Germline V gene sequence: CDR1 LGHDT, CDR2 YNNKEL (reference sequence). The CDR3 is 15 amino acids. The CDR3, as DNA: TGTGCCAGCAGCCAGGGACAGCTCCTTCAAGAGACCCAGTACTTC. It specifies CASSQGQLLQETQYF.